These 8 T cell receptor beta chains share one sample of origin, sequenced in a study of early T cells in non-severe SARS-CoV-2 infection. MiXCR, run by TCRdb on the 5' RACE reads, gives a single entry per CDR3 protein. The sample includes 55,000 to 75,000 distinct CDR3 sequences, about 12% seen only once; the top ten take 1.5% to 2%. Sequenced input: whole blood. The receptor source for this set is an adult who was a healthcare worker with PCR-confirmed SARS-CoV-2 infection or an uninfected control (not recorded which).

The chain joins TRBV20-1 to TRBJ2-3, with 11 bases identical to TRBD1. Germline CDR1 reads DFQATT; CDR2 reads SNEGSKA (reference sequence). The CDR3 is made up of 14 amino acids. With V trimmed by 5 bases and J by 6 bases, 7 bases remained unmatched. The CDR3 reads CSAHPDRGQDTQYF. The CDR3 nucleotides are TGCAGTGCTCACCCGGACAGGGGGCAGGATACGCAGTATTTT.

The chain joins TRBV5-4 to TRBJ2-7, with D tentatively TRBD2 (5 bases). Germline CDR1 is SGHNT and CDR2 is YYREEE (reference sequence). The CDR3 extends over 13 amino acids. V gave up 3 bases and J gave up 9 bases, with 16 bases separating them. The CDR3 loop is CASSSPDGSAQYF. DNA for the CDR3: TGTGCCAGCAGCTCACCTGATGGGAGCGCGCAGTACTTC.

This clonotype was seen a handful of times. The rearrangement uses TRBV7-2 and TRBJ2-1, with 10 positions matching TRBD2. The germline gives CDR1 SGHTA, CDR2 FQGNSA. Trimming at V came to 2 bases and at J to 5 bases, leaving 6 bases not matched to a gene. The CDR3 spans 16 residues. The CDR3 nucleotides are TGTGCCAGCAGCTTACAAGCGGGGGGGCCCCACAATGAGCAGTTCTTC. Its protein product is CASSLQAGGPHNEQFF.

DNA for the CDR3: TGTGCCACCAGCGGGTATATTGGATCGAGCACTGAAGCTTTCTTT. It yields the protein CATSGYIGSSTEAFF. The chain is built from TRBV15 and TRBJ1-1; D remains ambiguous. From germline, CDR1 is LNHNV and CDR2 YYDKDF (reference sequence). The CDR3 consists of 15 residues. V was shortened by 5 bases and J by 4 bases, with 17 bases between the two germline ends.

The gene calls are TRBV6-2 or TRBV6-3 and TRBJ1-3; 7 bases are a match to TRBD1. CDR3 length: 19 amino acids. The trim removed 2 bases at V and 0 bases at J, leaving 13 bases unmatched. Germline CDR1 is MNHEY and CDR2 is SVGEGT. The DNA for the CDR3 is TGTGCCAGCAGTTACGCTTCGGGACAGAAAAAATCCTCTGGAAACACCATATATTTT. Translated: CASSYASGQKKSSGNTIYF.

The rearrangement links TRBV12-3 or TRBV12-4 to TRBJ1-1; tentative D call: TRBD1 (5 bases). Trimming took off 7 bases at V and 0 bases at J, with 15 bases between the two ends. The CDR3 sequence is 15 residues long. The CDR3 loop is CASTLRGGLNTEAFF. For the CDR3, the DNA is TGTGCCAGCACCCTTAGGGGAGGGCTGAACACTGAAGCTTTCTTT.

This clonotype was seen only once. The rearrangement links TRBV9 to TRBJ2-1, with a weak D call TRBD1 (5 bases). Germline loops: CDR1 SGDLS, CDR2 YYNGEE. V shed 4 bases and J shed 5 bases, with 22 bases lying between them. CDR3 length: 17 residues. The CDR3 DNA reads as TGTGCCAGCAGCAGGCGTGGGGCACTTCAGATTAACAATGAGCAGTTCTTC. Amino acids: CASSRRGALQINNEQFF.

As regards this clonotype: No conserved phenylalanine or tryptophan ends this CDR3, so it is likely a read error. The chain recombines TRBV6-5 with TRBJ1-2; a possible D gene is TRBD1 (6 bases). CDR3 length: 13 residues. Germline assignment: CDR1 MNHEY and CDR2 SVGAGI. The V end was cut by 6 bases, the J end by 8 bases, with 16 bases between. In nucleotides, the CDR3 is TGTGCCAGCAGCTTGACAGGTCGGTCAGGCTACACCCTC. Protein product: CASSLTGRSGYTL.